The 26 T cell receptor beta chains given below trace back to one sample, sequenced in a study of control samples from healthy donors and cancer patients. Using immunoSEQ multiplex PCR, the repertoire was profiled, and TCRdb retains in-frame clones only, with some absent. This repertoire shows fewer than 200,000 clones, 88% found once; its top ten account for nearly 5%. The sample was blood. The receptors come from a young woman in good health.

This clone showed up just a few times. The chain joins TRBV2 to TRBJ2-7; TRBD1 matches 9 bases. Per germline, CDR1 SNHLY and CDR2 FYNNEI. This CDR3 is built from 16 residues. V was pared by 0 bases and J by 2 bases, with 5 bases of the junction left unmatched. The CDR3 DNA reads as TGTGCCAGCAGTGAAGCCGGGACAGGGCTTCCCTACGAGCAGTACTTC. Translating gives CASSEAGTGLPYEQYF.

The rearrangement links TRBV29-1 to TRBJ2-2; D possibly corresponds to TRBD2 (6 bases). The CDR3 is 12 amino acids. The V end was cut by 6 bases, the J end by 1 base, with 6 bases between. CDR1 is SQVTM and CDR2 is ANQGSEA in the germline V gene. CDR3 sequence reads: CSVGGNTGELFF. The DNA for the CDR3 is TGCAGCGTCGGGGGGAACACCGGGGAGCTGTTTTTT.

The chain joins TRBV18 to TRBJ2-5; 8 bases match TRBD2. V lost 3 bases and J lost 5; bases outside the gene matches: 11. CDR1 and CDR2 from the germline V gene are KGHSH and LQKENI. The CDR3 runs 16 residues. As DNA, the CDR3 is TGTGCCAGCTCACCCACCCGACTAGCGTCGGTGGAGACCCAGTACTTC. Translation gives CASSPTRLASVETQYF. The full variable domain, in which reference TRBV18 and TRBJ2-5 provide the parts outside the CDR3, is NAGVMQNPRHLVRRRGQEARLRCSPMKGHSHVYWYRQLPEEGLKFMVYLQKENIIDESGMPKERFSAEFPKEGPSILRIQQVVRGDSAAYFCASSPTRLASVETQYFGPGTRLLVL.

The chain employs TRBV30 and TRBJ1-1; D perhaps matches TRBD1 (5 bases). The V gene's germline CDR1 is GTSNPN and CDR2 SVGIG (reference sequence). There are 10 residues in the CDR3. V was pared by 7 bases and J by 9 bases, with 12 bases between. CDR3 sequence reads: CASAGGKAFF. CDR3 in DNA: TGTGCCTCGGCCGGGGGGAAAGCTTTCTTT.

The gene calls are TRBV10-3 and TRBJ2-7, with D possibly matching TRBD1 (6 bases). The CDR3 covers 13 residues. Trimming shortened V by 6 bases and J by 3 bases, and 12 bases separated the two germline ends. Germline assignment: CDR1 ENHRY and CDR2 SYGVKD. CDR3 sequence: CAIRYRELYEQYF. CDR3 nucleotide sequence: TGTGCCATCAGATACAGGGAGCTCTACGAGCAGTACTTC.

V is TRBV10-3 and J is TRBJ2-7, with 11 bases that match TRBD1. Trimming removed 6 bases from V and 2 bases from J; junction bases left unmatched: 3. Germline CDR1 and CDR2: ENHRY and SYGVKD. The CDR3 sequence is 14 residues long. CDR3 residues: CAISGQGAPYEQYF. The CDR3 nucleotides are TGTGCCATCAGCGGACAGGGGGCTCCCTACGAGCAGTACTTC.

The sample holds a few counts of this clone. The rearrangement links TRBV6-5 to TRBJ2-1, with TRBD2 matching 7 bases. V gave up 8 bases and J gave up 4 bases; unmatched junction bases: 5. The CDR3 is made up of 13 amino acids. Germline V gives CDR1 MNHEY, CDR2 SVGAGI. CDR3 nucleotide sequence: TGTGCCAGCGGGGGGGATCTTTACAATGAGCAGTTCTTC. Its translation is CASGGDLYNEQFF.

The chain uses TRBV6-5 and TRBJ1-3; TRBD1 is a possible D gene (6 bases). The CDR3 has 14 amino acids. In germline, CDR1 is MNHEY, CDR2 SVGAGI. V was clipped by 10 bases and J by 2 bases, with 15 bases between them. For the CDR3, the DNA is TGTGCCACGACCCGGGGGGCTGCTGGAAACACCATATATTTT. It yields the protein CATTRGAAGNTIYF.

The chain is built from TRBV6-5 and TRBJ1-1; 7 positions match TRBD1. The germline V gene has CDR1 MNHEY and CDR2 SVGAGI. The J segment lost 0 bases and the V segment lost 6 bases, leaving 4 bases of the junction unmatched. The CDR3 has 14 amino acids. CDR3 DNA sequence: TGTGCCAGCAGGCCGACAGGGATGAACACTGAAGCTTTCTTT. Translated: CASRPTGMNTEAFF.

This chain uses TRBV7-2 with TRBJ2-2; D may be TRBD1 (6 bases). From germline, CDR1 is SGHTA and CDR2 FQGNSA. Trimming pared 3 bases from V and 2 bases from J, leaving 10 bases between. This CDR3 contains 15 residues. In DNA form, the CDR3 reads TGTGCCAGCAGCTTTAACAGGGTAAACACCGGGGAGCTGTTTTTT. It translates to CASSFNRVNTGELFF.

V usage is TRBV29-1 and J usage is TRBJ1-1; D is possibly TRBD1 (6 bases). V was pared by 5 bases and J by 4 bases, with 17 bases between. The CDR3 sequence is 14 residues long. CDR1 is SQVTM and CDR2 is ANQGSEA in the germline V gene. As DNA, the CDR3 is TGCAGCGTTCGAGGCGGGAACAGGGCCACTGAAGCTTTCTTT. It codes for CSVRGGNRATEAFF.

This chain connects TRBV2 to TRBJ1-5; D is possibly TRBD1 (6 bases). Germline V gene data show CDR1 as SNHLY and CDR2 as FYNNEI. This CDR3 is built from 15 residues. The V and J ends lost 2 bases and 2 bases respectively, with 10 bases between them. CDR3 in amino acids: CASSEFRGGNQPQHF. The CDR3 DNA reads TGTGCCAGCAGTGAATTTAGGGGGGGCAATCAGCCCCAGCATTTT.

This chain joins TRBV6-6 and TRBJ1-1; tentative D call: TRBD1 (6 bases). Germline-derived CDR1 and CDR2 are MNHNY and SVGAGI (reference sequence). With 3 bases removed from V and 7 bases from J, the gap between germline ends came to 12 bases. The CDR3 is 13 residues long. CDR3 sequence reads: CASSYFGGGEAFF. DNA of the CDR3: TGTGCCAGCAGTTATTTTGGGGGCGGTGAAGCTTTCTTT.

The chain carries TRBV6-9 and TRBJ2-3; D may match TRBD1 or TRBD2 (5 bases each). V lost 6 bases and J 0 bases, leaving 19 bases between the germline ends. The CDR3 runs 17 residues. Germline V gene lookup returns CDR1 MNHGY and CDR2 SVAAGI. Here the CDR3 reads CASSWGLLVPSTDTQYF. CDR3 in DNA: TGTGCCAGCAGCTGGGGCCTACTAGTGCCGAGCACAGATACGCAGTATTTT.

This clone was picked up a small number of times. The chain recombines TRBV6-6 with TRBJ1-5; 7 positions agree with TRBD1. CDR1 is MNHNY and CDR2 is SVGAGI in the germline V gene (reference sequence). The CDR3 loop spans 13 amino acids. The V segment lost 7 bases and the J segment 7 bases; nucleotides outside the gene matches: 7. CDR3 sequence (DNA): TGTGCCAGCACCACCACAGGGGCCCAGCCCCAGCATTTT. Its translation: CASTTTGAQPQHF.

For the CDR3, the DNA is TGCGCCAGCAGCCTAGTCGGGACCCAAAATGAAAAACTGTTTTTT. The encoded protein is CASSLVGTQNEKLFF. The chain recombines TRBV4-1 with TRBJ1-4; D is possibly TRBD1 (5 bases). Trimming cost V 4 bases and J 5 bases, with 14 bases left between them. This CDR3 comprises 15 residues. Germline V gene sequence: CDR1 MGHRA, CDR2 YSYEKL.

This clone has more than one count but fewer than ten. The chain joins TRBV7-9 to TRBJ2-2; no reliable D call. The V end was cut by 2 bases, the J end by 1 base, with 5 bases between. Germline assignment: CDR1 SEHNR and CDR2 FQNEAQ (reference sequence). The CDR3 length is 14 residues. The CDR3 here is CASSLQLNTGELFF. For the CDR3, the DNA is TGTGCCAGCAGCTTACAGTTGAACACCGGGGAGCTGTTTTTT. The complete variable domain, with remaining parts taken from reference TRBV7-9 and TRBJ2-2, reads DTGVSQNPRHKITKRGQNVTFRCDPISEHNRLYWYRQTLGQGPEFLTYFQNEAQLEKSRLLSDRFSAERPKGSFSTLEIQRTEQGDSAMYLCASSLQLNTGELFFGEGSRLTVL.

The chain combines TRBV5-1 with TRBJ1-4; D is unresolved. The germline gives CDR1 SGHRS, CDR2 YFSETQ. V was trimmed by 0 bases and J by 4 bases, leaving 19 bases between them. This CDR3 has 18 amino acids. The CDR3 DNA follows: TGCGCCAGCAGCTTGGTTCCCGTTGCACCACTCTTTAATGAAAAACTGTTTTTT. This encodes CASSLVPVAPLFNEKLFF. Full variable domain (missing parts from reference TRBV5-1 and TRBJ1-4): KAGVTQTPRYLIKTRGQQVTLSCSPISGHRSVSWYQQTPGQGLQFLFEYFSETQRNKGNFPGRFSGRQFSNSRSEMNVSTLELGDSALYLCASSLVPVAPLFNEKLFFGSGTQLSVL.

The chain employs TRBV24-1 and TRBJ2-5; 9 bases match TRBD2. This CDR3 region has 17 residues. The J segment lost 1 base and the V segment lost 8 bases, leaving 13 bases of the junction unmatched. From germline, CDR1 is KGHDR and CDR2 SFDVKD. The CDR3 is CATMPRPGLAVQETQYF. The CDR3 DNA reads as TGTGCCACCATGCCCCGTCCGGGACTAGCAGTCCAAGAGACCCAGTACTTC.

The J gene is TRBJ1-1, the V gene TRBV7-9; TRBD1 agrees at 8 bases. Germline V gene lookup returns CDR1 SEHNR and CDR2 FQNEAQ (reference sequence). V lost 6 bases to trimming and J lost 2 bases; unmatched junction nucleotides: 11. This CDR3 spans 16 amino acids. The CDR3 DNA reads as TGTGCCAGCAGGGCCCGCCAGGGGGCGTTAAACACTGAAGCTTTCTTT. It is translated as CASRARQGALNTEAFF.

CDR3 in DNA: TGTGCCAGCAGCGTAGCACTTAGCGCGGGGAGGAACACCGGGGAGCTGTTTTTT. As protein: CASSVALSAGRNTGELFF. The chain carries TRBV9 and TRBJ2-2, with D possibly being TRBD2 (6 bases). V dropped 0 bases and J dropped 1 base, with 16 bases sitting between them. The germline V gene encodes CDR1 SGDLS and CDR2 YYNGEE. CDR3 size: 18 residues.

The genes are TRBV27 and TRBJ2-7; possibly TRBD1 or TRBD2 for D (5 bases each). Trimming stripped 0 bases from V and 6 bases from J, with 15 bases between. The CDR3 is 15 residues long. Per germline, CDR1 MNHEY and CDR2 SMNVEV (reference sequence). DNA for the CDR3: TGTGCCAGCAGTTTATCGTTTCTAGCTCAGGGCGAGCAGTACTTC. Its protein is CASSLSFLAQGEQYF.

The chain employs TRBV9 and TRBJ2-1; TRBD2 matches at 7 bases. Germline V gene data show CDR1 as SGDLS and CDR2 as YYNGEE. There are 15 residues in the CDR3. J gave up 2 bases and V 0 bases, and 2 bases lay outside the gene matches. The CDR3 sequence: CASSVGDYPYNEQFF. DNA of the CDR3: TGTGCCAGCAGCGTAGGGGACTATCCCTACAATGAGCAGTTCTTC. Based on the CDR3 plus reference TRBV9 and TRBJ2-1, the full variable domain is DSGVTQTPKHLITATGQRVTLRCSPRSGDLSVYWYQQSLDQGLQFLIQYYNGEERAKGNILERFSAQQFPDLHSELNLSSLELGDSALYFCASSVGDYPYNEQFFGPGTRLTVL.

This clone was detected once. The chain combines TRBV2 with TRBJ2-7; D perhaps matches TRBD1 (5 bases). CDR3 length equals 15 residues. V was cut by 2 bases and J by 3 bases, with 14 bases left in between. Germline V gene lookup returns CDR1 SNHLY and CDR2 FYNNEI. CDR3 sequence: CASSEPALGVYEQYF. The CDR3 nucleotides read TGTGCCAGCAGTGAACCGGCGCTAGGGGTCTACGAGCAGTACTTC.

This clone is a singleton in its sample. This sequence joins TRBV1 and TRBJ2-2; the DNA was not compared with TRBD2, the D call given in the table. TRBV1 is designated a pseudogene. The CDR3 runs to 16 residues. CDR3 in amino acids: CTSSQVGGDNTGELFF. CDR3 sequence (DNA): TGCACCAGCAGCCAAGTGGGGGGAGATAACACCGGGGAGCTGTTTTTT.

The V and J genes are TRBV7-2 and TRBJ1-5; no clear D. Germline loops: CDR1 SGHTA, CDR2 FQGNSA. Trimming cost V 2 bases and J 7 bases, with 6 bases left between them. The CDR3 totals 12 residues. As DNA, the CDR3 is TGTGCCAGCAGCTTACCCGGGCAGCCCCAGCATTTT. This gives the protein CASSLPGQPQHF.